This TCR beta chain is from a study of blood T cell repertoires in COVID-19. For the study at large: Samples representing acute and convalescent COVID-19 were sourced from the United States, Italy and Spain. Sources were T cells, B-cell-depleted T cells, or PBMCs; the material itself was cDNA or gDNA.

The CDR3 runs 12 residues. The germline V and J ends were trimmed by 5 bases and 8 bases, with 12 bases remaining between them. CDR1 MNHNY and CDR2 SVGAGI come from the germline V gene (reference sequence). Only in-frame clones appear in the TCRdb table, and some are missing; sequencing was by immunoSEQ multiplex PCR. The sample has a few hundred thousand clones, roughly 84% seen once. This clone was seen only a few times. The sequenced sample consisted of peripheral blood. The chain couples TRBV6-6 to TRBJ1-1; no clear D gene. This receptor was taken from a young woman with acute or convalescent COVID-19. DNA of the CDR3: TGTGCCAGCAGTCCCAGGACTGAGGAAGCTTTCTTT. This translates into CASSPRTEEAFF.